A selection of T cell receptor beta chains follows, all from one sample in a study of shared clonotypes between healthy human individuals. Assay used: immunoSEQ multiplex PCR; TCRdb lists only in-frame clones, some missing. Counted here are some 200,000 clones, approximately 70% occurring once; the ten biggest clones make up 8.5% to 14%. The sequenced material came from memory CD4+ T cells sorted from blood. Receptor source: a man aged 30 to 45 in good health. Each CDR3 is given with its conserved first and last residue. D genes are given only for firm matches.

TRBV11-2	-	CASSVTLNTEAFF
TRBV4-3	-	CASSQEMAHNQPQHF
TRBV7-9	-	CASSRTTTNEKLFF
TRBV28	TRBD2	CASRARGGADTQYF
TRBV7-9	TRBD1	CASSRTGVHYGYTF
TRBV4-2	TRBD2	CASSYSRGLAGENEQFF
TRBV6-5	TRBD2	CASRLPGTSAGEQYF
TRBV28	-	CASSPRLTAPSGYTF
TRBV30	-	CAWSVVITDTQYF
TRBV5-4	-	CASQTSLTGEQFF
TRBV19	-	CASSQLVNTEAFF
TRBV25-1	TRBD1	CASSSSGTATGELFF
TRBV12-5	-	CASGLVSGVYYNEQFF
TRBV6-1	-	CASSPSGQETQYF
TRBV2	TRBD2	CASSGTSGSNEQFF
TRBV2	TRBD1	CASSGQGGNYGYTF
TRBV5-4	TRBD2	CASSLKRGAYEQYF
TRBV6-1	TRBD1	CASSEGIAGQGYEQFF
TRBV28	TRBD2	CASSLGLASTDTQYF
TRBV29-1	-	CSVQGQLNTEAFF
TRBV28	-	CASRPPADYNEQFF
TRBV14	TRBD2	CASSPAGLAGVAGELFF
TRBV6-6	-	CASAQGSDYGYTF
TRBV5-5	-	CASSLVMGSNTEAFF
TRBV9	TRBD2	CASSTRLAGSTDTQYF
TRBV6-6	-	CASSTVGYEQFF
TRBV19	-	CASSMGGGLSNQPQHF
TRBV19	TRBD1	CASRKGTDNTEAFF
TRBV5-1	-	CASSSTQLQETQYF
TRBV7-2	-	CASSLVTGELFF
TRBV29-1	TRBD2	CSVEARTSGSETQYF
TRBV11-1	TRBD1	CASSLRQGSYNEQFF
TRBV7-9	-	CASSLRAGYQETQYF
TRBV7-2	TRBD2	CASSLGAGRGNEQFF
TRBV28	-	CASNTIYEQYF
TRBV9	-	CASSVTGNTIYF
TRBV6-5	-	CASSSPSSYNEQFF
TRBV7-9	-	CASSLGQALNTEAFF
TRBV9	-	CASSFWDDTGELFF